A selection of T cell receptor beta chains follows, all from one sample in a study of blood T cell repertoires in COVID-19. Only in-frame clones appear in the TCRdb table, and some are missing; sequencing was by immunoSEQ multiplex PCR. This sample has about 160,000 clones, with 90% found just once. The sample taken for sequencing was peripheral blood. The receptors shown here come from a man in his 60s with active or convalescent COVID-19. The conserved cysteine and the conserved F or W are not part of the CDR3 here.

j_call v_call cdr3_aa
TRBJ2-7 TRBV10-2 ASSEISVGEQY
TRBJ1-6 TRBV18 ASSPTRVGYNSPLH
TRBJ1-2 TRBV6-1 ASSEGTGDNYGYT
TRBJ2-3 TRBV3-1/TRBV3-2 ASSPGGRVAGYTDTQY
TRBJ1-4 TRBV7-9 ASSLGGFNEKLF
TRBJ2-1 TRBV2 ASSITGTSGGAREQF
TRBJ2-3 TRBV18 ASSPRLTAASTDTQY
TRBJ2-1 TRBV7-9 ASSLVSLADTSYNEQF
TRBJ1-3 TRBV6-5 ASRSGTAGNTIY
TRBJ2-1 TRBV3-1/TRBV3-2 ASSGTSVYNEQF
TRBJ2-1 TRBV27 ASSFRTGGNEQF
TRBJ1-1 TRBV9 ASKGSRAEAF
TRBJ2-6 TRBV27 ASSFGVLGSSGANVLT
TRBJ1-6 TRBV2 ASRDGLSHNSPLH
TRBJ2-1 TRBV29-1 SVSQGVSEQF
TRBJ2-7 TRBV5-1 ASSPAPSQANLREQY
TRBJ2-2 TRBV2 ASSEQGGAGELF
TRBJ2-3 TRBV7-2 ASSLKGAGAGTDTQY
TRBJ1-6 TRBV19 ASSAQGDWAPLH
TRBJ1-5 TRBV3-1/TRBV3-2 ASSQADRGSQH
TRBJ1-1 TRBV2 ASRVTGLNTEAF
TRBJ1-1 TRBV29-1 SVFARQGGTEAF
TRBJ1-3 TRBV6-1 ASSGQTGALGNTIY
TRBJ2-5 TRBV7-2 ASRPTSGSGETQY
TRBJ1-5 TRBV11-2 ASSLIANQPQH
TRBJ2-7 TRBV29-1 SVGPRGNPYEQY
TRBJ2-7 TRBV5-4 ASSEGQYEQY
TRBJ1-2 TRBV25-1 ASSPDRLAPYGYT
TRBJ2-4 TRBV6-1 ASSELQGRRNIQY
TRBJ2-1 TRBV5-8 ASRTGTGVYNEQF
TRBJ2-5 TRBV19 ASSQGRWETQY
TRBJ2-7 TRBV14 ASSQIGLAGSYEQY
TRBJ1-5 TRBV29-1 SAGGQGSNQPQH
TRBJ1-1 TRBV15 ATSRGPGQMNTEAF
TRBJ2-1 TRBV19 ASSIGQGAGYNEQF
TRBJ2-7 TRBV20-1 SVERGEQY
TRBJ1-5 TRBV2 ASRKTGLGQPQH
TRBJ1-5 TRBV6-1 ASSEGARDDQPQH